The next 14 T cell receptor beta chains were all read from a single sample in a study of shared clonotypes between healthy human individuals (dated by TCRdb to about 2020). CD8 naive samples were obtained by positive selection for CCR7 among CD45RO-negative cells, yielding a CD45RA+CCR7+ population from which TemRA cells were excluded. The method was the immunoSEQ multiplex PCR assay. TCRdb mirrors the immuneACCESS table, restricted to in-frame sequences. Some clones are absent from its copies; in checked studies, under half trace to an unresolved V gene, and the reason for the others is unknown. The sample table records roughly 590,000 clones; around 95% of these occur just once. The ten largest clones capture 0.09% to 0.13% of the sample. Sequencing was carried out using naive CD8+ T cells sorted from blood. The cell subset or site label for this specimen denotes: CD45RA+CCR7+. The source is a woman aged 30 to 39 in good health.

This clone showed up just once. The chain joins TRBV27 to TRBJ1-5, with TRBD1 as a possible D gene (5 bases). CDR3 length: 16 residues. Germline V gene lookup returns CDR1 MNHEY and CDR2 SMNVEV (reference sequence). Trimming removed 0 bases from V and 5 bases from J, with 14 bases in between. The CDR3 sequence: CASSLSFLGGDQPQHF. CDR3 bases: TGTGCCAGCAGTTTATCGTTCCTTGGGGGAGATCAGCCCCAGCATTTT.

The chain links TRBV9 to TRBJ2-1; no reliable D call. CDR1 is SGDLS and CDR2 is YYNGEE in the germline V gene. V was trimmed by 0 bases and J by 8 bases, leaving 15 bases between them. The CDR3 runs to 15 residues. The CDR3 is CASSVAGFGFDEQFF. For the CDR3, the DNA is TGTGCCAGCAGCGTAGCAGGCTTCGGCTTCGATGAGCAGTTCTTC.

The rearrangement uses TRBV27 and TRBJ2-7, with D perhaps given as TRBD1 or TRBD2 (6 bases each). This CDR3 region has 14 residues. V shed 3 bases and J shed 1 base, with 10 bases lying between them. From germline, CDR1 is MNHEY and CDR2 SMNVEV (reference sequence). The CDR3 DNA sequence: TGTGCCAGCAGTTTGTGGGGGGCTTCCTACGAGCAGTACTTC. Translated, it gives CASSLWGASYEQYF.

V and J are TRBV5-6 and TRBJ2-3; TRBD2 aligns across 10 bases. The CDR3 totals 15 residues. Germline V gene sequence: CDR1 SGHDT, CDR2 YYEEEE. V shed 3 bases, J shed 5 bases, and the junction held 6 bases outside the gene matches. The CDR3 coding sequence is TGTGCCAGCAGCTCCACTAGCGGGATGCGAGATACGCAGTATTTT. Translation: CASSSTSGMRDTQYF.

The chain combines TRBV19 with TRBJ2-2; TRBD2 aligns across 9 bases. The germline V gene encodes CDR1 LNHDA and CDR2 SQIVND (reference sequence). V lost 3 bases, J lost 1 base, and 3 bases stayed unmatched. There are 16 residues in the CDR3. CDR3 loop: CASSMDSGRNTGELFF. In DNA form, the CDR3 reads TGTGCCAGTAGTATGGATAGCGGGAGGAACACCGGGGAGCTGTTTTTT.

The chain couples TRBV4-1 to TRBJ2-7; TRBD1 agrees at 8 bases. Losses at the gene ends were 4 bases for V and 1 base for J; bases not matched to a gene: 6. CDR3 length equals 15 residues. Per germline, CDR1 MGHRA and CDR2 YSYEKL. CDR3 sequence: CASSPGQAPSYEQYF. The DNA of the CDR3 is TGCGCCAGCAGCCCGGGACAGGCTCCTTCCTACGAGCAGTACTTC.

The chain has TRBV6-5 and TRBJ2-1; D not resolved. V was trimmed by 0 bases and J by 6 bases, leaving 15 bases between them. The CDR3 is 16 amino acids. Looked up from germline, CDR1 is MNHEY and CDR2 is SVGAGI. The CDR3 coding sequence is TGTGCCAGCAGTTACTCGTCCAGGCCTTTATCCAATGAGCAGTTCTTC. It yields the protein CASSYSSRPLSNEQFF.

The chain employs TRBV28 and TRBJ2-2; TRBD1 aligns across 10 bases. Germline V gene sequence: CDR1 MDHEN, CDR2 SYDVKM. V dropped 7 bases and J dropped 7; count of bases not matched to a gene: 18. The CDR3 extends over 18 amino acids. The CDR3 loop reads CASTQWAFGTGVHGELFF. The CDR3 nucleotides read TGTGCCAGCACCCAATGGGCCTTCGGGACAGGGGTGCACGGGGAGCTGTTTTTT.

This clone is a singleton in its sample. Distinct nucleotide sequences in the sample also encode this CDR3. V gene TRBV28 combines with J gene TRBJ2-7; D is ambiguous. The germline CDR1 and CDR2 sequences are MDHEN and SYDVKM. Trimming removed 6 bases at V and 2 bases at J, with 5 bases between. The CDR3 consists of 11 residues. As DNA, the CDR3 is TGTGCCAGCAGCCTCGCCTACGAGCAGTACTTC. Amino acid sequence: CASSLAYEQYF.

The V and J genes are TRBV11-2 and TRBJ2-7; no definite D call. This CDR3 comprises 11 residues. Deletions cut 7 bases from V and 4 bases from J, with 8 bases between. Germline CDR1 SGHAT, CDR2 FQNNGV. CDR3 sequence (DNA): TGTGCCAGCAATGCACTTTACGAGCAGTACTTC. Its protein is CASNALYEQYF.

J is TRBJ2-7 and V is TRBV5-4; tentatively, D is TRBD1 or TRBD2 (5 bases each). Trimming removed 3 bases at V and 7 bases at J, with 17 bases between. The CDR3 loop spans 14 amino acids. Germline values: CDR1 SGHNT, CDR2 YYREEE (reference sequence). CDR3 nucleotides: TGTGCCAGCAGCTCCGGGACCGTTCCTTGGGAGCAGTACTTC. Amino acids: CASSSGTVPWEQYF. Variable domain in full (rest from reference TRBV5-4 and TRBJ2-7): ETGVTQSPTHLIKTRGQQVTLRCSSQSGHNTVSWYQQALGQGPQFIFQYYREEENGRGNFPPRFSGLQFPNYSSELNVNALELDDSALYLCASSSGTVPWEQYFGPGTRLTVT.

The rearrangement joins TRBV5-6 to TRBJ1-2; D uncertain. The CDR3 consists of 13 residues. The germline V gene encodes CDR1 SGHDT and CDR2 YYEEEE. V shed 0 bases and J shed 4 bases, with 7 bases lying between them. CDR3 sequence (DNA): TGTGCCAGCAGCTTGGCCGGGTCCTATGGCTACACCTTC. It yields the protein CASSLAGSYGYTF.

The CDR3 is CASSIGLAGRGSYEQYF. The DNA for the CDR3 is TGTGCCAGCAGCATCGGACTAGCGGGAAGGGGGTCCTACGAGCAGTACTTC. The chain has TRBV5-4 and TRBJ2-7, with TRBD2 matching over 12 bases. CDR1 and CDR2 from the germline V gene are SGHNT and YYREEE (reference sequence). The length of the CDR3 is 17 residues. V dropped 4 bases and J dropped 1; count of bases not matched to a gene: 9.

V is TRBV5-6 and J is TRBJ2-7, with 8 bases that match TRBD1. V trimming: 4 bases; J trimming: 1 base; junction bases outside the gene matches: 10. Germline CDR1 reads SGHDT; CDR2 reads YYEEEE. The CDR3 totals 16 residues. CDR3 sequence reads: CASSLRQGRGSYEQYF. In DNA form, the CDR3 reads TGTGCCAGCAGCCTAAGACAGGGGAGAGGGTCCTACGAGCAGTACTTC.